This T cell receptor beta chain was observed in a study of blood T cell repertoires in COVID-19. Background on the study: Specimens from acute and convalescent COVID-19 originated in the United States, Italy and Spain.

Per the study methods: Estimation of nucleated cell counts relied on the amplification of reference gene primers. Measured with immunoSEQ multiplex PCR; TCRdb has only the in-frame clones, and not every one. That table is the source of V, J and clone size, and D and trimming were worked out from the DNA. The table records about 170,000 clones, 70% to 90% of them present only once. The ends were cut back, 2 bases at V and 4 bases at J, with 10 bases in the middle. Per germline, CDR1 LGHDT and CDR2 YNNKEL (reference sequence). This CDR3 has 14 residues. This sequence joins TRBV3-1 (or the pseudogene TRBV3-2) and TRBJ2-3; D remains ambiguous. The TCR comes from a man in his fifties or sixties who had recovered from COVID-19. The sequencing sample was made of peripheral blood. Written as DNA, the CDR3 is TGTGCCAGCAGCCAACGCGGAGCCCCAGATACGCAGTATTTT. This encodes CASSQRGAPDTQYF.